This TCR beta chain was captured in a study of metastatic and nonmetastatic thyroid tumors. About the research overall: Where malignant and benign thyroid patients were concerned, repertoires were compared across blood and tumor or nodule tissue.

Authors' processing steps: What underpinned the distant-metastasis classifier for papillary thyroid cancer was the set of CDR3 differences across clinicopathological groups. MiXCR was used by TCRdb to re-call the PCR reads. These V and J calls rely on TCRdb rather than the paper's analysis. The data hold 25,000 to 30,000 clones, with roughly 26% observed a single time. General study results and limits: Reported TCR beta diversity, measured in blood and tumor, was significantly higher for malignant thyroid tumors than for benign nodules.

All patients were treatment-naive before thyroid surgery. The CDR3 extends over 14 amino acids. CDR1 is MNHNS, CDR2 SASEGT, per germline. V was cut by 5 bases and J by 7 bases, with 15 bases left in between. This clone was recorded a few times. What it binds is not known. The clonotype comes from a female donor with papillary thyroid cancer or a benign thyroid nodule (not recorded which). Some clones in this sample may be carry-over from other donors' samples. The chain uses TRBV6-1 and TRBJ1-5; possible D gene TRBD1, 6 bases. Sequencing used blood. CDR3 amino acids: CASSQFHREQPQHF. CDR3 coding DNA: TGTGCCAGCAGTCAATTCCACAGGGAACAGCCCCAGCATTTT.